This passage covers 6 T cell receptor beta chains from one sample sequenced in a study of blood T cell repertoires in COVID-19. Generated by immunoSEQ multiplex PCR, the TCRdb table keeps only in-frame clones and is missing some. The table has roughly 80,000 clones, 91% seen once; the top ten hold 1.9%. Sequenced material: peripheral blood. These TCRs come from a woman in her forties or fifties in a cohort sampled during active COVID-19.

The chain employs TRBV10-3 and TRBJ2-1, with 13 nucleotides matching TRBD2. The CDR3 consists of 15 residues. Per the germline V gene, CDR1 is ENHRY and CDR2 is SYGVKD. V dropped 10 bases and J dropped 2; count of bases not matched to a gene: 5. In DNA, the CDR3 is TGTGCCAGTAGGACTAGCGGGGGCGCCTACAATGAGCAGTTCTTC. It yields the protein CASRTSGGAYNEQFF.

This rearrangement joins TRBV5-8 to TRBJ2-3, with D possibly TRBD2 on 7 matching bases. This CDR3 region has 17 residues. The V and J ends lost 0 bases and 1 base respectively, with 15 bases between them. The germline V gene encodes CDR1 SGHTS and CDR2 YDEGEE. For the CDR3, the DNA is TGTGCCAGCAGCTTGGGATCGGGGGGCATGCGCACAGATACGCAGTATTTT. Residues: CASSLGSGGMRTDTQYF.

The chain has TRBV6-5 and TRBJ2-2, with D tentatively TRBD1 (5 bases). The V gene lost 7 bases and the J gene lost 7 bases, with 16 bases spanning the gap. The CDR3 is made up of 14 amino acids. Germline V gene lookup returns CDR1 MNHEY and CDR2 SVGAGI. CDR3 amino acids: CASTLTPGFGELFF. CDR3 DNA sequence: TGTGCCAGCACTCTAACGCCAGGGTTCGGGGAGCTGTTTTTT.

The chain has TRBV27 and TRBJ1-2; maybe TRBD1 (6 bases). Germline values: CDR1 MNHEY, CDR2 SMNVEV (reference sequence). This CDR3 comprises 16 residues. V was clipped by 4 bases and J by 5 bases, with 20 bases between them. CDR3 amino acids: CASSSLGAPGYYGYTF. CDR3 DNA sequence: TGTGCCAGCAGTTCCCTGGGGGCCCCGGGATATTATGGCTACACCTTC.

The chain has TRBV19 and TRBJ2-7, with TRBD1 matching 8 bases. V lost 9 bases to trimming and J lost 5 bases; unmatched junction nucleotides: 12. CDR1 LNHDA and CDR2 SQIVND come from the germline V gene (reference sequence). The CDR3 runs 14 residues. Here the CDR3 reads CARPKTGAYDEQYF. CDR3 nucleotides: TGTGCCAGACCCAAGACAGGGGCGTACGACGAGCAGTACTTC.

The chain is built from TRBV12-3 or TRBV12-4 and TRBJ1-5; D uncertain. Deletions cut 2 bases from V and 5 bases from J, with 4 bases between. This CDR3 spans 12 amino acids. DNA of the CDR3: TGTGCCAGCAGTTTATCAGATCAGCCCCAGCATTTT. Translation gives CASSLSDQPQHF.